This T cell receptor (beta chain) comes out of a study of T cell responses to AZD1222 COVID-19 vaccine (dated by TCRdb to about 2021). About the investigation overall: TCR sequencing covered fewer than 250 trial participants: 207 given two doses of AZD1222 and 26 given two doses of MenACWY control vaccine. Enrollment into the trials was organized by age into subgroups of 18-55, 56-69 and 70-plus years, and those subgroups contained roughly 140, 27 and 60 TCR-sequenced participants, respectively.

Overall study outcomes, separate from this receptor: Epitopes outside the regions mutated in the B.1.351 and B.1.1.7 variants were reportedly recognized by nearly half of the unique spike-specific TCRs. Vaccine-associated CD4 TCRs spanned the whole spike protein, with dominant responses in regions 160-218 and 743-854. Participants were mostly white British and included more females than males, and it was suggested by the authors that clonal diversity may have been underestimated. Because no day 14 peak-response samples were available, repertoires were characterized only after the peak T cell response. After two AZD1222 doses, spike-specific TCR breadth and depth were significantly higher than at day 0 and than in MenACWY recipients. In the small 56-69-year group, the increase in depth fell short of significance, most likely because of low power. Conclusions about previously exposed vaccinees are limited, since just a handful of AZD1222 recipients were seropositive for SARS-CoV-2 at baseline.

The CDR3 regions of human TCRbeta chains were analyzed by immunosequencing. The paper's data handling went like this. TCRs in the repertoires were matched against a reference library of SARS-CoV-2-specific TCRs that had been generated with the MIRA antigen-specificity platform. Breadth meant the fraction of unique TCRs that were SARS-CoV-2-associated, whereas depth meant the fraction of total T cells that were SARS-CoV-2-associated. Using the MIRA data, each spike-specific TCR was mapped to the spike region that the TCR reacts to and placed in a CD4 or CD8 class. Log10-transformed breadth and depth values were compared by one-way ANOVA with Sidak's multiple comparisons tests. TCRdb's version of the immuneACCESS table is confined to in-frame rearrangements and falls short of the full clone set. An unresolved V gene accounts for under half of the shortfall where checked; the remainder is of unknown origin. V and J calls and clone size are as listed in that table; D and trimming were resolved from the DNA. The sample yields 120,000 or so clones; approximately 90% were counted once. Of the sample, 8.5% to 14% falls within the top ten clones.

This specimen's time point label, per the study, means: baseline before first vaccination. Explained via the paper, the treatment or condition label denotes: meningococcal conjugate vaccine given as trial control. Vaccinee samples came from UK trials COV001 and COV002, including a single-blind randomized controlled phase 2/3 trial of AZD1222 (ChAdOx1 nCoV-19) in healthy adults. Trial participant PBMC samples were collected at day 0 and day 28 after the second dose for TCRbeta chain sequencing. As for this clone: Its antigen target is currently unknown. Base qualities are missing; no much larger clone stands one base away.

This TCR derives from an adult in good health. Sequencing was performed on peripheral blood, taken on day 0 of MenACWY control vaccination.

The CDR3 corresponds to CASRPVTRYGGYTF. The nucleotide sequence is TGTGCCAGTAGGCCCGTAACCCGCTACGGGGGCTACACCTTC. The rearrangement joined TRBV19 to TRBJ1-2; the D gene remains uncertain. The germline V gene encodes CDR1 LNHDA and CDR2 SQIVND (reference sequence). Trimming costs V 6 bases and J 8 bases, and their ends lie 19 bases apart. The CDR3 spans 14 residues, from the cysteine through the phenylalanine. Only CDR3 DNA is held: 42 bases, read in frame from base 1.